These T cell receptor beta chains were read from a single sample in a study of T cells after yellow fever vaccination. TCRdb used MiXCR to reprocess the 5' RACE reads, holding one entry per CDR3 protein. Seen here are hundreds of thousands of distinct CDR3 sequences, about 12% observed once, and the top ten hold 15%. Sample: PBMCs, taken on the day of the yellow fever booster vaccination. These receptors all come from a man in his thirties or forties who received the YFV17D yellow fever vaccine. Each CDR3 is given with its conserved first and last residue. D genes are given only for firm matches. Not every row has a clone size; where given, it reads once, few, many or a size class.

. | TRBJ2-3 | many | TRBV6-5 | TGTGCCAGCAGCCTCGGTCCTACGCAGTATTTT | CASSLGPTQYF
. | TRBJ1-2 | . | TRBV16 | TGTGCCAGCAGCCAATCACGGGCAGTACATGGCTACACCTTC | CASSQSRAVHGYTF
TRBD1 | TRBJ1-2 | few | TRBV12-3/TRBV12-4 | TGTGCCAGCATGCCGACAGGGGCGTATCATGGCTACACCTTC | CASMPTGAYHGYTF
. | TRBJ2-7 | . | TRBV12-3/TRBV12-4 | TGTGCCAGCAGCCCCCTGGGGACTTCCGAGCAGTACTTC | CASSPLGTSEQYF
. | TRBJ2-5 | . | TRBV7-2 | TGTGCCAGCAGCTTAGGGCAGTTATTCGAGACCCAGTACTTC | CASSLGQLFETQYF
. | TRBJ1-5 | few | TRBV12-3/TRBV12-4 | TGTGCCAGCGCCCTGGCCGACAATCAGCCCCAGCATTTT | CASALADNQPQHF
. | TRBJ2-4 | few | TRBV19 | TGTGCCAGTAGTATAGACACAAAAAACATTCAGTACTTC | CASSIDTKNIQYF
TRBD2 | TRBJ2-1 | . | TRBV24-1 | TGTGCCACCTCTGGAATAGCGGGACCCCAAGGGATCAATGAGCAGTTCTTC | CATSGIAGPQGINEQFF
TRBD2 | TRBJ2-2 | few | TRBV7-8 | TGTGCCAGCAGCTTGGGGACTAGCGGGAACTCCGGGGAGCTGTTTTTT | CASSLGTSGNSGELFF
TRBD2 | TRBJ2-5 | few | TRBV14 | TGTGCCAGCAGTCCCATGGGAGGGAATCAAGAGACCCAGTACTTC | CASSPMGGNQETQYF
. | TRBJ1-3 | . | TRBV9 | TGTGCCAGCAGCGCTAGGAGAGGAAACACCATATATTTT | CASSARRGNTIYF
. | TRBJ2-7 | few | TRBV6-6 | TGTGCCAGCAGCCGAGGGAAGGACTACGAGCAGTACTTC | CASSRGKDYEQYF
. | TRBJ2-3 | . | TRBV20-1 | TGCAGTGCTAGGAGAGGGAAAACAGATACGCAGTATTTT | CSARRGKTDTQYF
. | TRBJ2-3 | many | TRBV29-1 | TGCAGCGTTGGGCGTGCGGCAGATACGCAGTATTTT | CSVGRAADTQYF
. | TRBJ2-7 | . | TRBV1 | TGCACCAGCAGCCACTTCGGGACTAGCGGGATTAAATTCCACGAGCAGTACTTC | CTSSHFGTSGIKFHEQYF
. | TRBJ1-2 | few | TRBV5-1 | TGCGCCAGCAGCGCCGACCCAGGAGGCTATGGCTACACCTTC | CASSADPGGYGYTF
. | TRBJ2-1 | few | TRBV15 | TGTGCCACCGGGAAGTCGAGCTCCTACAATGAGCAGTTCTTC | CATGKSSSYNEQFF
. | TRBJ2-2 | many | TRBV20-1 | TGCAGTGCTAGGGGCACCGGGGAGCTGTTTTTT | CSARGTGELFF
. | TRBJ2-1 | few | TRBV12-3/TRBV12-4 | TGTGCCAGCAGTTTAATAGGGTCCCTTGTTAATGAGCAGTTCTTC | CASSLIGSLVNEQFF
. | TRBJ2-3 | . | TRBV6-1 | TGTGCCAGCGGGAAGGTCTGGACTAGCACAGATACGCAGTATTTT | CASGKVWTSTDTQYF
. | TRBJ2-2 | few | TRBV7-2 | TGTGCCAGCAGCTTAGCCTCAACGAACACCGGGGAGCTGTTTTTT | CASSLASTNTGELFF
TRBD2 | TRBJ2-7 | few | TRBV5-1 | TGCGCCAGCAGCTCGGTCCCGGGACTAGCGGGAGACCCCTACGAGCAGTACTTC | CASSSVPGLAGDPYEQYF
TRBD1 | TRBJ2-5 | many | TRBV29-1 | TGCAGCGCTAGGGACAGGGGGCCTCAAGAGACCCAGTACTTC | CSARDRGPQETQYF
TRBD2 | TRBJ2-1 | few | TRBV7-2 | TGTGCCAGCAGCTTAGGGGGAGCGGGAGGGCCTGGGGAGCAGTTCTTC | CASSLGGAGGPGEQFF
TRBD2 | TRBJ2-7 | . | TRBV20-1 | TGCAGTGCTAGTTCTAAATCCCTAGGGAGGGACGAGCAGTACTTC | CSASSKSLGRDEQYF
. | TRBJ2-7 | few | TRBV20-1 | TGCAGTGCTCACGGGCGTATTCTGAGCTCCTACGAGCAGTACTTC | CSAHGRILSSYEQYF
. | TRBJ1-1 | . | TRBV12-3/TRBV12-4 | TGTGCCAGCGCGGCAAGGACGAACACTGAAGCTTTCTTT | CASAARTNTEAFF
. | TRBJ2-1 | few | TRBV5-1 | TGCGCCAGCAAAGGGGGGCCCTACAATGAGCAGTTCTTC | CASKGGPYNEQFF
. | TRBJ2-4 | . | TRBV6-2/TRBV6-3 | TGTGCCAGCAGTTACTCGACATTTACTAAAAACATTCAGTACTTC | CASSYSTFTKNIQYF
. | TRBJ2-4 | many | TRBV6-1 | TGTGCCAGCAGTGAACAGCCACCGACAAACTTCGGCAAAAACATTCAGTACTTC | CASSEQPPTNFGKNIQYF
. | TRBJ2-5 | few | TRBV5-6 | TGTGCCAGCAGCTGGGGACCAGGGGTACAAGAGACCCAGTACTTC | CASSWGPGVQETQYF
. | TRBJ2-1 | few | TRBV21-1 | TGTGCCAGCAGCAGAAATGGGGCGGGAGGTCGGAATGAGCAGTTCTTC | CASSRNGAGGRNEQFF
TRBD1 | TRBJ1-6 | few | TRBV6-1 | TGTGCCAGCAGACAGGGGACAGGGGTCTCACCCCTCCACTTT | CASRQGTGVSPLHF
TRBD2 | TRBJ2-7 | . | TRBV15 | TGTGCCACCAGCAGAGGGGCTAGCGGGAGCAGGAGCTCCTACGAGCAGTACTTC | CATSRGASGSRSSYEQYF
. | TRBJ1-1 | . | TRBV7-2 | TGTGCCAGCAGCTTAGCGGATCGTAAAGGGGCTTTCTTT | CASSLADRKGAFF
. | TRBJ2-1 | few | TRBV7-2 | TGTGCCAGCAGCTTAGCGTCGGCCGCCACGTACAATGAGCAGTTCTTC | CASSLASAATYNEQFF
. | TRBJ2-3 | . | TRBV1 | TGCACCAGCAGCCAAGATAAGGCGGGAGCATCGGATACGCAGTATTTT | CTSSQDKAGASDTQYF
. | TRBJ2-1 | few | TRBV12-3/TRBV12-4 | TGTGCCAGCAGGGTTGGGGGGGCTTTTTACAATGAGCAGTTCTTC | CASRVGGAFYNEQFF
. | TRBJ2-5 | many | TRBV12-3/TRBV12-4 | TGTGCCAGCAGTTTAGCTGGGGGGTACCAAGAGACCCAGTACTTC | CASSLAGGYQETQYF
TRBD1 | TRBJ1-1 | many | TRBV7-2 | TGTGCCAGCAGCACCCAGGGGGCGGGTACTGAAGCTTTCTTT | CASSTQGAGTEAFF
. | TRBJ1-6 | few | TRBV18 | TGTGCCAGCTCACGGGTGACGGGCCAGGGGAATCGGTCACCCCTCCACTTT | CASSRVTGQGNRSPLHF
TRBD2 | TRBJ2-7 | few | TRBV9 | TGTGCCATAGGGACTAGCGGTTTCTACGAGCAGTACTTC | CAIGTSGFYEQYF
TRBD1 | TRBJ2-1 | few | TRBV5-1 | TGCGCCAGCAGCAATCCGGGACAGGGGGCCTACAATGAGCAGTTCTTC | CASSNPGQGAYNEQFF
TRBD1 | TRBJ1-6 | . | TRBV12-3/TRBV12-4 | TGTGCCAGCAGCCAAGGGACAGGGGTGAGATCACCCCTCCACTTT | CASSQGTGVRSPLHF
TRBD1 | TRBJ2-3 | many | TRBV7-2 | TGTGCCAGCAGAGAGACAGGGGGCAAAGATACGCAGTATTTT | CASRETGGKDTQYF
TRBD1 | TRBJ1-3 | . | TRBV29-1 | TGCAGCGTCGGGACAGGGGCTGGAAACACCATATATTTT | CSVGTGAGNTIYF
TRBD1 | TRBJ1-1 | few | TRBV29-1 | TGCAGCGGGTATTCAGGGGGAACTGAAGCTTTCTTT | CSGYSGGTEAFF
. | TRBJ2-7 | few | TRBV5-6 | TGTGCCAGCAGCTTGGGTCTTTGGCAGGGGAGCTCCTACGAGCAGTACTTC | CASSLGLWQGSSYEQYF
TRBD2 | TRBJ2-7 | . | TRBV25-1 | TGTGCCAGCAGTACAACCCAGGGACTAGCGGGAGGCGATCAGTACTTC | CASSTTQGLAGGDQYF
. | TRBJ1-5 | few | TRBV30 | TGTGCCTGGAGCTCGAGGGCCCAGCCCCAGCATTTT | CAWSSRAQPQHF
TRBD1 | TRBJ1-5 | . | TRBV20-1 | TGCAGTGCTGGGGTCAACCGGGACAGTTATCAGCCCCAGCATTTT | CSAGVNRDSYQPQHF